A selection of T cell receptor beta chains follows, all from one sample in a study of identical twins. TCRdb redid the calling of the 5' RACE reads with MiXCR, one entry per CDR3 protein. The sample has fewer than 650,000 distinct CDR3 sequences, 7.5% to 10% seen once. These data were also reused for a study on yellow fever vaccine responses in identical twins.

Sequences were obtained from PBMCs. Source of these receptors: a woman aged 18 to 35 in good health. Both conserved end residues are part of each CDR3. The D gene is left open where the match is weak. A clone size is listed for some rows: how often the clone was seen (once, few, many), or a class if it is expanded.

abundance: many
len: 19
d_gene: TRBD2
v_gene: TRBV3-1
j_gene: TRBJ2-1
CDR3aa: CASSQDVSGGAYSYNEQFF
CDR3nt: TGTGCCAGCAGCCAAGACGTTAGCGGGGGGGCTTACTCCTACAATGAGCAGTTCTTC

abundance: -
len: 15
d_gene: -
v_gene: TRBV3-1
j_gene: TRBJ2-7
CDR3aa: CASSQAADSAYEQYF
CDR3nt: TGTGCCAGCAGCCAAGCCGCGGACAGCGCCTACGAGCAGTACTTC

abundance: few
len: 14
d_gene: -
v_gene: TRBV9
j_gene: TRBJ2-5
CDR3aa: CASSVGMREETQYF
CDR3nt: TGTGCCAGCAGCGTAGGTATGAGGGAAGAGACCCAGTACTTC

abundance: few
len: 13
d_gene: -
v_gene: TRBV12-3/TRBV12-4
j_gene: TRBJ2-2
CDR3aa: CASRPLNTGELFF
CDR3nt: TGTGCCAGCAGACCATTAAACACCGGGGAGCTGTTTTTT

abundance: -
len: 17
d_gene: TRBD1
v_gene: TRBV25-1
j_gene: TRBJ2-3
CDR3aa: CASSATRQGVFTDTQYF
CDR3nt: TGTGCCAGCAGTGCCACCAGACAGGGTGTTTTCACAGATACGCAGTATTTT

abundance: many
len: 16
d_gene: -
v_gene: TRBV20-1
j_gene: TRBJ1-5
CDR3aa: CSARDGVGVGNQPQHF
CDR3nt: TGCAGTGCTAGAGATGGGGTAGGGGTTGGCAATCAGCCCCAGCATTTT

abundance: few
len: 15
d_gene: TRBD2
v_gene: TRBV27
j_gene: TRBJ2-3
CDR3aa: CASSPTSGRTDTQYF
CDR3nt: TGTGCCAGCAGTCCCACTAGCGGGAGGACAGATACGCAGTATTTT

abundance: -
len: 13
d_gene: -
v_gene: TRBV9
j_gene: TRBJ2-1
CDR3aa: CASSVVGTNEQFF
CDR3nt: TGTGCCAGCAGCGTAGTAGGGACGAATGAGCAGTTCTTC

abundance: few
len: 14
d_gene: -
v_gene: TRBV7-3
j_gene: TRBJ2-1
CDR3aa: CASSSLPPDNEQFF
CDR3nt: TGTGCCAGCAGCAGTCTGCCCCCGGACAATGAGCAGTTCTTC

abundance: few
len: 12
d_gene: -
v_gene: TRBV7-2
j_gene: TRBJ2-1
CDR3aa: CASTLSRSAYFF
CDR3nt: TGTGCCAGCACCCTCAGCAGGTCGGCTTACTTCTTC

abundance: -
len: 14
d_gene: -
v_gene: TRBV4-1
j_gene: TRBJ2-7
CDR3aa: CASSKEGFSNEQYF
CDR3nt: TGCGCCAGCAGCAAAGAGGGGTTTTCGAACGAGCAGTACTTC

abundance: few
len: 20
d_gene: TRBD1
v_gene: TRBV7-8
j_gene: TRBJ2-7
CDR3aa: CASSAMLWDRGSRTSYEQYF
CDR3nt: TGTGCCAGCAGCGCAATGTTGTGGGACAGGGGCTCTCGGACTTCCTACGAGCAGTACTTC

abundance: -
len: 15
d_gene: TRBD2
v_gene: TRBV19
j_gene: TRBJ2-7
CDR3aa: CASSTTPSGIDEQYF
CDR3nt: TGTGCCAGTAGTACCACCCCTAGCGGGATCGACGAGCAGTACTTC

abundance: -
len: 14
d_gene: -
v_gene: TRBV27
j_gene: TRBJ2-7
CDR3aa: CASSLAGVLLEQYF
CDR3nt: TGTGCCAGCAGTTTAGCAGGAGTACTCCTGGAGCAGTACTTC

abundance: many
len: 13
d_gene: -
v_gene: TRBV30
j_gene: TRBJ2-7
CDR3aa: CAWSTSGPYEQYF
CDR3nt: TGTGCCTGGAGTACATCAGGGCCCTACGAGCAGTACTTC

abundance: few
len: 17
d_gene: TRBD1
v_gene: TRBV20-1
j_gene: TRBJ2-2
CDR3aa: CSARDPKTGADTGELFF
CDR3nt: TGCAGTGCTAGAGACCCCAAAACAGGGGCGGACACCGGGGAGCTGTTTTTT

abundance: -
len: 16
d_gene: -
v_gene: TRBV5-5
j_gene: TRBJ2-7
CDR3aa: CASSRVRDLTAYEQYF
CDR3nt: TGTGCCAGCAGCCGTGTCAGGGACCTCACTGCCTACGAGCAGTACTTC

abundance: many
len: 15
d_gene: -
v_gene: TRBV19
j_gene: TRBJ2-1
CDR3aa: CASDQRNSVGNEQFF
CDR3nt: TGTGCCAGTGACCAGCGGAACTCGGTAGGAAATGAGCAGTTCTTC

abundance: once
len: 14
d_gene: -
v_gene: TRBV5-1
j_gene: TRBJ2-1
CDR3aa: CASSLEGARDEQFF
CDR3nt: TGCGCCAGCAGCTTGGAAGGGGCCCGGGATGAGCAGTTCTTC

abundance: few
len: 14
d_gene: -
v_gene: TRBV29-1
j_gene: TRBJ2-4
CDR3aa: CSVDVLGAGNIQYF
CDR3nt: TGCAGCGTTGATGTCTTGGGCGCGGGAAACATTCAGTACTTC

abundance: -
len: 16
d_gene: -
v_gene: TRBV6-1
j_gene: TRBJ2-6
CDR3aa: CASSPPSTSGANVLTF
CDR3nt: TGTGCCAGCAGTCCCCCAAGCACCTCTGGGGCCAACGTCCTGACTTTC

abundance: few
len: 14
d_gene: -
v_gene: TRBV11-2
j_gene: TRBJ2-7
CDR3aa: CASSFGGPIYEQYF
CDR3nt: TGTGCCAGCAGCTTTGGGGGTCCCATCTACGAGCAGTACTTC